Sequencing of this TCR beta chain was carried out in a study of blood T cell repertoires in COVID-19. The overall study: The samples span acute and convalescent COVID-19 from the United States, Italy and Spain. PBMCs, B-cell-depleted T cells, or T cells provided the cDNA or gDNA that made up the material.

Original handling: Nucleated cell number was recorded as an estimate derived from reference gene primer amplification. Sequencing used immunoSEQ multiplex PCR; TCRdb keeps in-frame clones, though not all of them. V and J calls and clone size are those listed in that table; D and trimming were worked out from the DNA. The sample lists about 110,000 clones, 80% to 85% occurring once. This clonotype was obtained from a woman older than 75 with acute or convalescent COVID-19. Sequencing used peripheral blood.

DNA of the CDR3: TGTGCCAGTAGCCAGGCGGGACAGGGGGTACAAGAGACCCAGTACTTC. Translated: CASSQAGQGVQETQYF. The gene calls are TRBV19 and TRBJ2-5, with 11 bases identical to TRBD1. The CDR3 is 16 residues long. CDR1 and CDR2 (germline): LNHDA, SQIVND (reference sequence). Losses at the gene ends were 6 bases for V and 2 bases for J; bases not matched to a gene: 8.